This TCR beta chain comes out of a study of blood T cell repertoires in COVID-19. Study-level background: The origin of the acute and convalescent COVID-19 samples was the United States, Italy and Spain. From T cells, B-cell-depleted T cells, or PBMCs came the material, which was cDNA or gDNA.

The authors' processing: Researchers report that nucleated cell counts were estimated from reference gene primer amplification. This table comes from immunoSEQ multiplex PCR, and its TCRdb copy is limited to in-frame clones, with some not included. V and J calls and clone size come straight from that table; D and trimming were deduced from the DNA. The table shows under 80,000 clones, with roughly 78% occurring only once. This receptor was taken from a human donor in a cohort sampled during active COVID-19. Specimen: peripheral blood.

CDR3 sequence: CASSSGGDFSGNTIYF. The CDR3 DNA reads as TGTGCCAGCAGTTCCGGGGGAGACTTCTCTGGAAACACCATATATTTT. The chain uses TRBV28 and TRBJ1-3; possibly TRBD1 for D (5 bases). This CDR3 is 16 amino acids long. V gave up 4 bases and J gave up 0 bases, with 13 bases separating them. Per the germline V gene, CDR1 is MDHEN and CDR2 is SYDVKM.